A selection of T cell receptor beta chains follows, all from one sample in a study of blood T cell repertoires in COVID-19. The repertoire was sequenced with immunoSEQ multiplex PCR; TCRdb's copy has only in-frame clones and lacks some. The sample consists of some 200,000 clones, approximately 86% of them appearing once. The sequencing input was peripheral blood. These receptors originate from a man between 18 and 35 years old with active or convalescent COVID-19. Each CDR3 is given without its conserved first and last residue.

v_call cdr3_length cdr3_aa
TRBV7-9 11 ASSQGARNTIY
TRBV5-4 13 ASSLRRAPQETQY
TRBV5-1 13 ASSFSGRGTDTQY
TRBV19 16 ASSISSGRPSSYNEQF
TRBV7-2 13 ASSLALGASYGYT
TRBV7-2 13 ASSQMGSGGNTIY
TRBV5-1 14 ASSLEGGSGTGELF
TRBV11-3 12 ASSLGQSSTEAF
TRBV9 14 ASSVGGQAIRNEQF
TRBV29-1 11 SVDSSGANVLT
TRBV15 14 ATSRVDRDRNNEQF
TRBV27 11 ASSLFRNTEAF
TRBV1 14 TSSQELIRGANGYT
TRBV10-3 14 AISSAGDYSNQPQH
TRBV27 14 ASSLHGRKGVDTQY
TRBV25-1 15 ASSGGGLAGPYGELF
TRBV19 11 ASSIDVSNEQF
TRBV20-1 14 SASLTGSKVYNEQF
TRBV28 14 ASSPPLGADNEKLF
TRBV7-2 13 ASSLWGQGYDEQY
TRBV10-3 12 AISGGTSTGELF
TRBV25-1 13 ASRRGTTGSYEQY
TRBV27 15 ASIPVLSTRIKYEQY
TRBV5-1 12 ASSEDRAVEKLF